Following are 17 T cell receptor beta chains from one sample sequenced in a study of OX40 agonist ivuxolimab in advanced cancers. The method was immunoSEQ multiplex PCR; TCRdb's version includes in-frame clones alone and lacks a portion of them. Of about 77,000 clones in the sample, over 75% are singletons; the top ten hold roughly 5.8%. The sample here was CD4+ or CD8+ T cells sorted from blood, taken in a trial of the OX40 agonist ivuxolimab. These receptors all come from an adult with an advanced solid tumor such as melanoma, head and neck, liver or kidney cancer.

This chain links TRBV6-1 with TRBJ1-6, with TRBD1 identical over 10 bases. J was trimmed by 9 bases and V by 3 bases; bases with no gene match: 8. The CDR3 length is 16 residues. CDR1 is MNHNS and CDR2 is SASEGT in the germline V gene. CDR3 region: CASSEPGQGFGSPLHF. CDR3 DNA: TGTGCCAGCAGTGAGCCGGGACAGGGGTTTGGTTCACCCCTCCACTTT.

The chain couples TRBV5-1 to TRBJ2-7, with 8 bases fitting TRBD1. The J segment lost 3 bases and the V segment lost 8 bases, leaving 4 bases of the junction unmatched. Germline V gives CDR1 SGHRS, CDR2 YFSETQ. The CDR3 has 12 amino acids. The CDR3 DNA follows: TGCGCCAGTGGACAGGGTAGCTACGAGCAGTACTTC. Protein sequence: CASGQGSYEQYF.

This clone was recorded a few times. The gene calls are TRBV7-2 and TRBJ2-5; D not certain. The germline V and J ends were trimmed by 3 bases and 4 bases, with 9 bases remaining between them. The CDR3 has 13 residues. Germline CDR1 and CDR2: SGHTA and FQGNSA. The CDR3 loop reads CASSFGRGETQYF. CDR3 DNA sequence: TGTGCCAGCAGCTTTGGGCGAGGAGAGACCCAGTACTTC.

This chain joins TRBV7-9 and TRBJ2-7; tentatively, D is TRBD1 (6 bases). There are 14 residues in the CDR3. Germline V CDR1 and CDR2: SEHNR, FQNEAQ (reference sequence). V dropped 2 bases and J dropped 2 bases, with 10 bases sitting between them. CDR3 in DNA: TGTGCCAGCAGCTTATCCCGGGACACCTACGAGCAGTACTTC. Amino acids: CASSLSRDTYEQYF. The full variable domain, rest sourced from reference TRBV7-9 and TRBJ2-7, is DTGVSQNPRHKITKRGQNVTFRCDPISEHNRLYWYRQTLGQGPEFLTYFQNEAQLEKSRLLSDRFSAERPKGSFSTLEIQRTEQGDSAMYLCASSLSRDTYEQYFGPGTRLTVT.

The CDR3 reads CASSLTGQHYGYTF. In DNA form, the CDR3 reads TGTGCCAGCAGCTTAACGGGACAGCACTATGGCTACACCTTC. The rearrangement joins TRBV7-9 to TRBJ1-2; 7 bases agree with TRBD1. CDR1 and CDR2 (germline): SEHNR, FQNEAQ (reference sequence). Germline trimming cut 2 bases from V and 3 bases from J; bases unmatched to any gene: 3. This CDR3 contains 14 residues.

This chain joins TRBV29-1 and TRBJ2-2; TRBD2 aligns across 7 bases. V trimming: 6 bases; J trimming: 4 bases; junction bases outside the gene matches: 8. The CDR3 loop spans 14 amino acids. Germline loops: CDR1 SQVTM, CDR2 ANQGSEA. The CDR3 reads CSVLRGSVTGELFF. The DNA of the CDR3 is TGCAGCGTCCTTCGCGGGAGTGTCACCGGGGAGCTGTTTTTT.

This clone appeared once. The chain carries TRBV5-1 and TRBJ2-3; D gene unclear. CDR3 length equals 15 residues. Looked up from germline, CDR1 is SGHRS and CDR2 is YFSETQ. Trimming removed 1 base at V and 6 bases at J, with 15 bases between. Written as DNA, the CDR3 is TGCGCCAGCAGCTTGATCCCTGGGTTGGGGGATACGCAGTATTTT. Amino acid sequence: CASSLIPGLGDTQYF.

This clone is categorized as medium-sized. The V gene is TRBV7-9, the J gene TRBJ2-2; 10 nucleotides align to TRBD2. CDR1 and CDR2 from the germline V gene are SEHNR and FQNEAQ (reference sequence). Trimming at V came to 2 bases and at J to 4 bases, leaving 7 bases not matched to a gene. The CDR3 is 17 amino acids. CDR3 DNA: TGTGCCAGCAGCTTACCCCGAGCGGGAGGGGGCACCGGGGAGCTGTTTTTT. This sequence encodes CASSLPRAGGGTGELFF.

The chain has TRBV6-5 and TRBJ1-2, with TRBD1 identical over 8 bases. Trimming cost V 5 bases and J 2 bases; bases outside gene matches: 1. There are 13 residues in the CDR3. CDR1 and CDR2 from the germline V gene are MNHEY and SVGAGI. The CDR3 reads CASSRTGNYGYTF. As DNA, the CDR3 is TGTGCCAGCAGTAGGACAGGGAACTATGGCTACACCTTC.

Written as DNA, the CDR3 is TGTGCCAGCAGGACAGAGAGAGGACCGGTACCCCAGTATTTT. Translated, it gives CASRTERGPVPQYF. This rearrangement joins TRBV7-7 to TRBJ2-3; D possibly corresponds to TRBD1 (5 bases). This CDR3 has 14 residues. V dropped 6 bases and J dropped 12 bases, with 22 bases sitting between them. Germline V gene sequence: CDR1 SSHAT, CDR2 FNYEAQ (reference sequence).

This clone was recorded once. The chain combines TRBV5-1 with TRBJ2-3; 7 bases fit TRBD1. The CDR3 runs to 15 residues. V lost 4 bases, J lost 6 bases, and 11 bases stayed unmatched. Germline lookup yields CDR1 SGHRS and CDR2 YFSETQ. CDR3 sequence reads: CASSRNTGAGDTQYF. CDR3 DNA: TGCGCCAGCAGCCGTAACACAGGGGCCGGGGATACGCAGTATTTT.

The rearrangement joins TRBV10-3 to TRBJ1-1, with TRBD1 identical over 7 bases. The length of the CDR3 is 14 residues. Losses at the gene ends were 7 bases for V and 1 base for J; bases not matched to a gene: 6. CDR1 ENHRY and CDR2 SYGVKD come from the germline V gene. For the CDR3, the DNA is TGTGCCATCACTCCAGGGGGGGGGAACACTGAAGCTTTCTTT. It translates to CAITPGGGNTEAFF.

This chain uses TRBV5-1 with TRBJ2-2, with TRBD1 matching over 9 bases. Germline V gene lookup returns CDR1 SGHRS and CDR2 YFSETQ. The V gene end was trimmed by 7 bases and the J gene end by 5 bases; junction bases not matched to a gene: 9. The CDR3 has 15 residues. CDR3 in amino acids: CASGPGTGRTGELFF. The CDR3 DNA reads as TGCGCCAGCGGCCCCGGGACAGGGCGGACCGGGGAGCTGTTTTTT.

CDR3 nucleotides: TGTGCCAGCAGCTTAGCACGGCTAGCGGGAGCGGACAATGAGCAGTTCTTC. It specifies CASSLARLAGADNEQFF. V is TRBV7-9 and J is TRBJ2-1; 10 bases fit TRBD2. Germline V lookup: CDR1 SEHNR, CDR2 FQNEAQ (reference sequence). The CDR3 is 17 residues long. With V trimmed by 0 bases and J by 5 bases, 7 bases remained unmatched.

The V and J genes are TRBV7-9 and TRBJ1-4, with 7 positions matching TRBD1. CDR3 length: 15 residues. CDR1 and CDR2 (germline): SEHNR, FQNEAQ (reference sequence). V was clipped by 5 bases and J by 4 bases; unmatched bases: 7. CDR3 region: CASSQGTDYNEKLFF. The CDR3 DNA reads TGTGCCAGCAGCCAAGGGACAGACTATAATGAAAAACTGTTTTTT.

The CDR3 loop reads CASSVGGAGEQYF. CDR3 sequence (DNA): TGTGCCAGCAGCGTAGGGGGAGCGGGAGAGCAGTACTTC. The chain employs TRBV9 and TRBJ2-7; 7 bases are a match to TRBD2. In germline, CDR1 is SGDLS, CDR2 YYNGEE. Trimming at V came to 0 bases and at J to 7 bases, leaving 4 bases not matched to a gene. The CDR3 loop spans 13 amino acids.

The chain couples TRBV19 to TRBJ1-2; 7 nucleotides match TRBD1. After removal of 4 bases from V and 4 bases from J, the junction contained 12 bases not matched to a gene. Germline CDR1 LNHDA, CDR2 SQIVND (reference sequence). The length of the CDR3 is 16 residues. CDR3 loop: CASSTTRDSQSYGYTF. CDR3 coding DNA: TGTGCCAGTAGTACGACCCGGGACAGCCAATCCTATGGCTACACCTTC.